Below, one TCR beta chain is given with its context. The sample is drawn from a study of blood T cell repertoires in COVID-19. Study-level information: Acute and convalescent COVID-19 specimens originated in the United States, Italy and Spain. Sample material is recorded as cDNA or gDNA derived from T cells, B-cell-depleted T cells, or PBMCs.

The CDR3 sequence is 14 residues long. CDR1 is SGHRS and CDR2 is YFSETQ in the germline V gene. Trimming took 2 bases from V and 4 from J, leaving 9 bases between them. Enrollment of patients from Seattle took place during active infection, with longitudinal follow-up. Data came from immunoSEQ multiplex PCR; TCRdb stores just in-frame clones and leaves some out. The sample holds 130,000 to 150,000 clones, roughly 85% seen once. The receptor was derived from a woman aged 60-70 years with COVID-19, enrolled during active disease. V gene TRBV5-1 combines with J gene TRBJ1-4; no reliable D call. The sequenced material came from peripheral blood. DNA for the CDR3: TGCGCCAGCAGCTTAACAACCAGTAATGAAAAACTGTTTTTT. Residues: CASSLTTSNEKLFF.